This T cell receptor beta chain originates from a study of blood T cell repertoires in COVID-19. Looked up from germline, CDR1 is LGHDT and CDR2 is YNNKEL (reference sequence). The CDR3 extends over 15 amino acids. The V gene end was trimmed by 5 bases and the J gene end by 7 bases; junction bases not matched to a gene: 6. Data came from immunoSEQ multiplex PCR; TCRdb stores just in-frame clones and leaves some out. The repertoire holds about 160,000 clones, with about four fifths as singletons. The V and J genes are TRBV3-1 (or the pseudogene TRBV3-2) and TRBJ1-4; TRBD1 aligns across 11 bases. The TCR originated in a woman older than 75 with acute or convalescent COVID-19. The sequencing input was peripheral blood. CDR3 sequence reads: CASSSRTGGGEKLFF. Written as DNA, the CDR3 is TGTGCCAGCAGCTCACGGACAGGGGGCGGTGAAAAACTGTTTTTT.